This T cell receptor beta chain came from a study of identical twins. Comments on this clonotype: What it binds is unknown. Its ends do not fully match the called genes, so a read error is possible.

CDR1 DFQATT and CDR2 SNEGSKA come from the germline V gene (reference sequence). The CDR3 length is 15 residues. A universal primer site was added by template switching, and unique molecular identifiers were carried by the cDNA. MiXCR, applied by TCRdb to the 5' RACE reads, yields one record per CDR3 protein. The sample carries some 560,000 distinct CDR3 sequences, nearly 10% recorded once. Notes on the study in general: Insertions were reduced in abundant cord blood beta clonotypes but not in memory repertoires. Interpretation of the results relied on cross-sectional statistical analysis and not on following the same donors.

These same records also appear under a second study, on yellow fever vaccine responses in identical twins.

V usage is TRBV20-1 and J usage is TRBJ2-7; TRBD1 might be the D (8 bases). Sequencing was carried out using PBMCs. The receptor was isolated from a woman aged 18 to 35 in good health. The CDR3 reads CRASGQTGDSYEQYF. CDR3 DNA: TGCCGTGCTAGCGGCCAGACAGGGGACTCCTACGAGCAGTACTTC.